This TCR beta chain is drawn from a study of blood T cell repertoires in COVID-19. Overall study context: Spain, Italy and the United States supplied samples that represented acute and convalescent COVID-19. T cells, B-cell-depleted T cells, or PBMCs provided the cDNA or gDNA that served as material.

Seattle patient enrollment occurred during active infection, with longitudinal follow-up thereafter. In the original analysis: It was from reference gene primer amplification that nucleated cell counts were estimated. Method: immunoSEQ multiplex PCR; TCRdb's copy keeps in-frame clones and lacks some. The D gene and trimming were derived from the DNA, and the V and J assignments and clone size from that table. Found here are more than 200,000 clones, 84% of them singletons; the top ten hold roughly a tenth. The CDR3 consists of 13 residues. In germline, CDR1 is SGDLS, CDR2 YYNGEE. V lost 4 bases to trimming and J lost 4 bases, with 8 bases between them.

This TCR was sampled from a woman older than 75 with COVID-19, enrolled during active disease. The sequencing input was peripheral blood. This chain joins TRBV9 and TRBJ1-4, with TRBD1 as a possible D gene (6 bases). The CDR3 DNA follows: TGTGCCAGCAGCCGGGACATTAATGAAAAACTGTTTTTT. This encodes CASSRDINEKLFF.